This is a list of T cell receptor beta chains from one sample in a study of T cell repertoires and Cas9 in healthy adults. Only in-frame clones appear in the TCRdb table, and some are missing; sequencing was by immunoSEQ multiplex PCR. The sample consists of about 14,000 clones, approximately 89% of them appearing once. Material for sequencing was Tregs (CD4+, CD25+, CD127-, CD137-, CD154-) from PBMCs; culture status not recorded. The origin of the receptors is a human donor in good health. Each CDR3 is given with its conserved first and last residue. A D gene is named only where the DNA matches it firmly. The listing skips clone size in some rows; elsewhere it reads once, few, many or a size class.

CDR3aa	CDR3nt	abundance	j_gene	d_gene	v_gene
CASHRAGGAPGGYTF	TGTGCCAGCCATCGGGCAGGGGGCGCCCCGGGGGGCTACACCTTC	.	TRBJ1-2	TRBD1	TRBV6-1
CASSPLRLNYGYTF	TGTGCCAGCAGCCCCCTTCGCCTTAACTATGGCTACACCTTC	.	TRBJ1-2	.	TRBV5-6
CASSFLPRQGFGYGYTF	TGTGCCAGCAGTTTCCTACCCCGACAGGGCTTTGGGTATGGCTACACCTTC	.	TRBJ1-2	TRBD1	TRBV27
CASSSTEAMRQFF	TGTGCCAGCAGCTCAACCGAAGCGATGCGGCAGTTCTTC	.	TRBJ2-1	.	TRBV7-2
CATATGEINYGYTF	TGTGCCACCGCGACAGGCGAAATAAACTATGGCTACACCTTC	.	TRBJ1-2	.	TRBV15
CASSLGQYGYTF	TGCGCCAGCAGCTTGGGACAATATGGCTACACCTTC	.	TRBJ1-2	.	TRBV5-1
CASSVTGAEAFF	TGCGCCAGCAGCGTGACAGGGGCTGAAGCTTTCTTT	.	TRBJ1-1	TRBD1	TRBV5-1
CASSPPGGNTEAFF	TGTGCCAGCAGCCCTCCAGGGGGGAACACTGAAGCTTTCTTT	.	TRBJ1-1	TRBD1	TRBV7-2
CASSITGKYQPQHF	TGTGCCAGTAGTATCACCGGGAAATATCAGCCCCAGCATTTT	.	TRBJ1-5	.	TRBV19
CASSPDRREGQPQHF	TGTGCCAGTAGTCCTGATAGGAGGGAGGGCCAGCCCCAGCATTTT	once	TRBJ1-5	.	TRBV19
CAIRASPVIHTDTQYF	TGTGCCATCAGGGCTAGTCCCGTAATCCACACAGATACGCAGTATTTT	.	TRBJ2-3	.	TRBV10-3
CASSRLADHTGELFF	TGCGCCAGCAGTCGACTAGCGGATCACACCGGGGAGCTGTTTTTT	.	TRBJ2-2	TRBD2	TRBV23-1
CASSPLRASSGNTIYF	TGTGCCAGCAGCCCCCTCCGGGCGAGCTCTGGAAACACCATATATTTT	few	TRBJ1-3	.	TRBV7-9
CASSLAAGTNYGYTF	TGCGCCAGCAGCTTGGCGGCAGGGACTAACTATGGCTACACCTTC	once	TRBJ1-2	.	TRBV5-1
CASSLQVGTEAFF	TGTGCCAGCAGCTTACAGGTTGGGACTGAAGCTTTCTTT	.	TRBJ1-1	.	TRBV7-2
CASSRQGGGPYEQYF	TGTGCCAGCAGTAGACAGGGGGGTGGTCCCTACGAGCAGTACTTC	.	TRBJ2-7	TRBD1	TRBV9
CASSGGLAHNEQFF	TGTGCCAGCAGCGGGGGACTAGCACACAATGAGCAGTTCTTC	once	TRBJ2-1	TRBD2	TRBV9
CASSWGQGSGNTIYF	TGTGCCAGCAGCTGGGGACAGGGCTCTGGAAACACCATATATTTT	large	TRBJ1-3	TRBD1	TRBV5-6
CASSLVGTTGELFF	TGTGCCAGCAGCTTAGTCGGCACCACCGGGGAGCTGTTTTTT	.	TRBJ2-2	.	TRBV7-2
CASSERRGNYGYTF	TGTGCCAGCAGTGAAAGGAGAGGGAACTATGGCTACACCTTC	once	TRBJ1-2	.	TRBV6-1
CASRSSADTQYF	TGTGCCAGCAGGTCTAGCGCAGATACGCAGTATTTT	.	TRBJ2-3	.	TRBV6-5
CASRRDISSSYNEQFF	TGTGCCAGCAGACGGGACATTTCGAGCTCCTACAATGAGCAGTTCTTC	.	TRBJ2-1	.	TRBV7-2
CASSAKTGYGYTF	TGTGCCAGCAGCGCCAAGACAGGGTATGGCTACACCTTC	.	TRBJ1-2	TRBD1	TRBV7-3
CAWSPQGGEKLFF	TGTGCCTGGAGTCCCCAGGGCGGTGAAAAACTGTTTTTT	.	TRBJ1-4	.	TRBV30
CASSLERGSPLHF	TGTGCCAGCAGCTTAGAGAGAGGATCACCCCTCCACTTT	.	TRBJ1-6	.	TRBV7-9
CASSPGLAGPRYDTGELFF	TGTGCCAGTAGTCCTGGACTAGCGGGGCCTAGATACGACACCGGGGAGCTGTTTTTT	.	TRBJ2-2	TRBD2	TRBV19
CASSPGSPRGNQPQHF	TGTGCCAGCAGCCCCGGGTCCCCTCGGGGCAATCAGCCCCAGCATTTT	once	TRBJ1-5	.	TRBV11-2
CASSLDRRGPEQFF	TGTGCCAGCAGCTTGGATAGGCGGGGACCTGAGCAGTTCTTC	.	TRBJ2-1	.	TRBV5-5
CAITVDRSMRTQYF	TGTGCCATCACGGTGGACAGGAGTATGAGAACGCAGTATTTT	few	TRBJ2-3	TRBD1	TRBV10-3
CAWRTTDTQYF	TGTGCCTGGAGGACGACAGATACGCAGTATTTT	.	TRBJ2-3	.	TRBV30
CASSQDGGQNYGYTF	TGTGCCAGCAGCCAAGATGGGGGACAAAACTATGGCTACACCTTC	.	TRBJ1-2	.	TRBV4-2
CASSRDTYGYTF	TGTGCCAGCAGCCGGGACACCTATGGCTACACCTTC	.	TRBJ1-2	.	TRBV11-3
CASSLPTHRESNQPQHF	TGTGCCAGTAGTCTTCCCACCCACAGGGAAAGTAATCAGCCCCAGCATTTT	.	TRBJ1-5	.	TRBV19
CASSRPYNEQFF	TGTGCCAGCAGCCGCCCTTACAATGAGCAGTTCTTC	.	TRBJ2-1	.	TRBV5-6
CTSSQDWRQGSYNEQFF	TGCACCAGCAGCCAAGATTGGAGGCAGGGGTCCTACAATGAGCAGTTCTTC	.	TRBJ2-1	.	TRBV1
CASRPGQTHRIFSGNTIYF	TGCGCCAGCAGGCCGGGCCAGACGCACCGAATTTTCTCTGGAAACACCATATATTTT	.	TRBJ1-3	.	TRBV5-1
CASSGGLAGVGEQFF	TGCGCCAGCAGCGGCGGACTAGCGGGAGTCGGTGAGCAGTTCTTC	.	TRBJ2-1	TRBD2	TRBV5-1
CASSLTSGSGWETQYF	TGTGCCAGCAGCTTAACTAGCGGGAGTGGATGGGAGACCCAGTACTTC	once	TRBJ2-5	TRBD2	TRBV11-2
CASSEEVGGGYTF	TGTGCCAGCAGTGAAGAGGTAGGAGGCGGCTACACCTTC	.	TRBJ1-2	.	TRBV6-5
CASSPGLSTDTQYF	TGTGCCAGCTCACCAGGCCTAAGCACAGATACGCAGTATTTT	.	TRBJ2-3	.	TRBV18
CAISKGQGWNEQFF	TGTGCCATCAGTAAAGGACAGGGGTGGAATGAGCAGTTCTTC	.	TRBJ2-1	TRBD1	TRBV10-3
CASSFVGTGAYYGYTF	TGCGCCAGCAGCTTTGTTGGGACAGGGGCTTACTATGGCTACACCTTC	.	TRBJ1-2	TRBD1	TRBV5-1
CASSLEFPTNSPLHF	TGTGCCAGCAGCTTAGAATTCCCCACTAATTCACCCCTCCACTTT	.	TRBJ1-6	.	TRBV7-2
CASSILISGRETQYF	TGTGCCAGTAGTATATTAATTAGCGGGAGAGAGACCCAGTACTTC	once	TRBJ2-5	TRBD2	TRBV19
CASRQQGANGYTF	TGTGCCAGCAGGCAACAGGGGGCTAACGGCTACACCTTC	once	TRBJ1-2	TRBD1	TRBV6-1
CASSDRGPSTDTQYF	TGTGCCAGTAGTGACAGGGGACCTAGCACAGATACGCAGTATTTT	.	TRBJ2-3	TRBD1	TRBV19
CASSTGPRRGQPQHF	TGTGCCAGCAGCACCGGACCGCGGCGAGGCCAGCCCCAGCATTTT	.	TRBJ1-5	.	TRBV5-6
CASSQDSRTGSSYEQYF	TGCGCCAGCAGCCAAGATTCTCGGACTGGCAGCTCCTACGAGCAGTACTTC	once	TRBJ2-7	.	TRBV4-1
CASSFDRGTYNEQFF	TGTGCCAGCAGCTTCGACAGGGGCACCTACAATGAGCAGTTCTTC	.	TRBJ2-1	TRBD1	TRBV7-2
CAIRDSLYGYTF	TGTGCCATCCGGGACTCCCTCTATGGCTACACCTTC	.	TRBJ1-2	.	TRBV25-1
CASSYSPSTDTQYF	TGTGCCAGCAGTTACTCCCCCTCCACAGATACGCAGTATTTT	.	TRBJ2-3	.	TRBV6-5
CASSSKPGTGYSGANVLTF	TGCGCCAGCAGCTCGAAACCCGGGACAGGGTACTCCGGGGCCAACGTCCTGACTTTC	.	TRBJ2-6	TRBD1	TRBV5-1
CASSLNTGAPYEQYF	TGTGCCAGCAGCTTGAATACAGGGGCGCCCTACGAGCAGTACTTC	.	TRBJ2-7	TRBD1	TRBV7-2